This T cell receptor beta chain emerged from a study of blood T cell repertoires in COVID-19. Study context: Italy, Spain and the United States were the sources of the convalescent and acute COVID-19 samples. From T cells, B-cell-depleted T cells, or PBMCs came the material, which was cDNA or gDNA.

From germline, CDR1 is SEHNR and CDR2 FQNEAQ (reference sequence). The CDR3 runs to 17 residues. Trimming at V came to 5 bases and at J to 4 bases, leaving 10 bases not matched to a gene. Here immunoSEQ multiplex PCR was the method, and the copy in TCRdb shows in-frame clones only, minus some. Seen here are just over 300,000 clones, 75% to 90% observed once, and the top ten hold about 9.9%. Living in 20 to 30 US areas, the participants were between roughly 18 and 90 years of age. Two negative PCRs, clearance, or symptom resolution characterized the recovered Cohort 3 donors. The chain joins TRBV7-9 to TRBJ2-1; 11 bases map to TRBD2. The TCR comes from a woman aged 40 to 55 who had recovered from COVID-19. Sequenced material: PBMCs or T cells enriched from blood (not recorded which). CDR3 region: CASSMTLAGGQYNEQFF. The CDR3 DNA reads TGTGCCAGCAGCATGACATTAGCGGGGGGGCAGTACAATGAGCAGTTCTTC.